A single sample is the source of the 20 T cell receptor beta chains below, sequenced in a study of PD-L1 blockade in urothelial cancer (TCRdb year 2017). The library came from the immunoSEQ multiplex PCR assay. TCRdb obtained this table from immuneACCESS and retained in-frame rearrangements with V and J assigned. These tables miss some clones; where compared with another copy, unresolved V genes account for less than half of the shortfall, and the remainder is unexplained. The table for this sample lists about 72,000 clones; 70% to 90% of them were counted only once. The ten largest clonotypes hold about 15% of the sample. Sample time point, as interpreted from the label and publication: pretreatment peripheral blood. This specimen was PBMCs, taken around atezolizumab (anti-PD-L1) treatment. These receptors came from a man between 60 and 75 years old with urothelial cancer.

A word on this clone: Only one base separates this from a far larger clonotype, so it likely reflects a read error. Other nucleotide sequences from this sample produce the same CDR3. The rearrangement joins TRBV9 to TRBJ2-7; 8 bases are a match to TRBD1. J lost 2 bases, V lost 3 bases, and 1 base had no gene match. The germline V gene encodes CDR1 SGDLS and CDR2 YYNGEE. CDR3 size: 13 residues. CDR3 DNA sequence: TGTGCCAGCAGCGCACAGGGGGCCTACGAGCAGTACTTC. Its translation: CASSAQGAYEQYF.

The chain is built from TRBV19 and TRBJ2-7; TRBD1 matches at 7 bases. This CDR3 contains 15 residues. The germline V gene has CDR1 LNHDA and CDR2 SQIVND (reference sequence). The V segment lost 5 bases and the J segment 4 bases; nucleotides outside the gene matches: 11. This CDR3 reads CASSSRAGTAYEQYF. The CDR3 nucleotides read TGTGCCAGTAGTTCCCGGGCCGGGACAGCTTACGAGCAGTACTTC.

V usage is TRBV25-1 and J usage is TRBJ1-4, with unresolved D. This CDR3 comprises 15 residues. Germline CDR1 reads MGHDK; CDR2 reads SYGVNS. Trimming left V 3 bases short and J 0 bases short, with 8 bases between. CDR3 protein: CASSERIATNEKLFF. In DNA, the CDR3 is TGTGCCAGCAGTGAGAGGATAGCAACTAATGAAAAACTGTTTTTT.

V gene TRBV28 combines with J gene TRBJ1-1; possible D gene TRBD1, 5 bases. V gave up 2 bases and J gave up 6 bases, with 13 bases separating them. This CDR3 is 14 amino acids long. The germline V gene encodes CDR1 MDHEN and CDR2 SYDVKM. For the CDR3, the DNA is TGTGCCAGCAGTTTAAGGGGCCTACCTTCTGAAGCTTTCTTT. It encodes CASSLRGLPSEAFF.

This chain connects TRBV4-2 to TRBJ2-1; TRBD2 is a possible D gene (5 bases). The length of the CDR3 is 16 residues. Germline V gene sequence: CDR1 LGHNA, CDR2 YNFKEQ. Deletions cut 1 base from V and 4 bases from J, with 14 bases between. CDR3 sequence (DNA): TGTGCCAGCAGCCAAGTGTACAGCCCGGGGTACAATGAGCAGTTCTTC. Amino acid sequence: CASSQVYSPGYNEQFF.

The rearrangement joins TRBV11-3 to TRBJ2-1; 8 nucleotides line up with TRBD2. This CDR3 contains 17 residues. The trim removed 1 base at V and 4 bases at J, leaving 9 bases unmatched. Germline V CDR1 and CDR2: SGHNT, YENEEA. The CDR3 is CASSLGRGTSGYNEQFF. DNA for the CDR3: TGTGCCAGCAGCTTAGGTAGGGGGACTAGTGGGTACAATGAGCAGTTCTTC. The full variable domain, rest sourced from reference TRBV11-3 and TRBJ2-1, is EAGVVQSPRYKIIEKKQPVAFWCNPISGHNTLYWYLQNLGQGPELLIRYENEEAVDDSQLPKDRFSAERLKGVDSTLKIQPAELGDSAVYLCASSLGRGTSGYNEQFFGPGTRLTVL.

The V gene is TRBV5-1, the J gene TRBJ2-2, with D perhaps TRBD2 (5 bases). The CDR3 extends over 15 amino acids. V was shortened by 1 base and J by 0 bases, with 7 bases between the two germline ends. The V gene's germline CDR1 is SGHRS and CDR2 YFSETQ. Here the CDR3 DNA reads TGCGCCAGCAGCTTGCCCGGGACGAACACCGGGGAGCTGTTTTTT. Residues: CASSLPGTNTGELFF.

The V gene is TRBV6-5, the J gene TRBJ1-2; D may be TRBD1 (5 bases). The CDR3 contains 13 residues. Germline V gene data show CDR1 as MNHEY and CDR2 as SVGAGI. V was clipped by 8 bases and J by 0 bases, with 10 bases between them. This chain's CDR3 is CASLDSANYGYTF. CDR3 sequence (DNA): TGTGCCAGCCTTGACAGCGCTAACTATGGCTACACCTTC.

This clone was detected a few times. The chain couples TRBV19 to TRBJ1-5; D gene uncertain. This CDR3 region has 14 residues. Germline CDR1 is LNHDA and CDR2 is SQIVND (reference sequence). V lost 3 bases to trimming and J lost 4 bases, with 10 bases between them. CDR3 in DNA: TGTGCCAGTAGTATTGCCTACAGTAATCAGCCCCAGCATTTT. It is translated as CASSIAYSNQPQHF.

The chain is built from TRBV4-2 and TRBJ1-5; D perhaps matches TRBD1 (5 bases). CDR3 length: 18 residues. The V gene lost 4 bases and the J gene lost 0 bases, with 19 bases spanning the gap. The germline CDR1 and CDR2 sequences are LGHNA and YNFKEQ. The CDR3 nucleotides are TGTGCCAGCAGCCTCTCCCCTCGGGGGTATTATAGCAATCAGCCCCAGCATTTT. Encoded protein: CASSLSPRGYYSNQPQHF.

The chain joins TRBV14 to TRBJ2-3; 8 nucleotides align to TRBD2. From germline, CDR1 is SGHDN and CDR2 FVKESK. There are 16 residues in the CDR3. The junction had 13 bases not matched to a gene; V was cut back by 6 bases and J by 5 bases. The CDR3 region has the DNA TGTGCCAGCAGGTCTAACGGGGGGGCCAATAGAGATACGCAGTATTTT. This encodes CASRSNGGANRDTQYF.

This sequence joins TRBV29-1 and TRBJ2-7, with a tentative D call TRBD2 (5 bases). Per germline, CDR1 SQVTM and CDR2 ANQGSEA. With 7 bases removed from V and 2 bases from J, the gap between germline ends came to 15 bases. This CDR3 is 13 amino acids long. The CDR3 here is CSAGERVPYEQYF. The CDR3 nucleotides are TGCAGCGCTGGGGAGAGGGTCCCCTACGAGCAGTACTTC.

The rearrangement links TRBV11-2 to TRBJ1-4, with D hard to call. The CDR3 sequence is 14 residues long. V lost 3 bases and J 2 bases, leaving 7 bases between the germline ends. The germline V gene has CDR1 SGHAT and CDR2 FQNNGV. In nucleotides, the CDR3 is TGTGCCAGCAGCTTTTCGGGTACTAATGAAAAACTGTTTTTT. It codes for CASSFSGTNEKLFF. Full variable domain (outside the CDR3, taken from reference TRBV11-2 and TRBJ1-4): EAGVAQSPRYKIIEKRQSVAFWCNPISGHATLYWYQQILGQGPKLLIQFQNNGVVDDSQLPKDRFSAERLKGVDSTLKIQPAKLEDSAVYLCASSFSGTNEKLFFGSGTQLSVL.

This CDR3 reads CASSYSGGAEAFF. The CDR3 nucleotides are TGTGCCAGCAGTTACTCGGGGGGGGCTGAAGCTTTCTTT. The chain recombines TRBV6-6 with TRBJ1-1; D is perhaps TRBD1 (5 bases). The germline gives CDR1 MNHNY, CDR2 SVGAGI (reference sequence). Deletions cut 0 bases from V and 6 bases from J, with 8 bases between. The CDR3 contains 13 residues.

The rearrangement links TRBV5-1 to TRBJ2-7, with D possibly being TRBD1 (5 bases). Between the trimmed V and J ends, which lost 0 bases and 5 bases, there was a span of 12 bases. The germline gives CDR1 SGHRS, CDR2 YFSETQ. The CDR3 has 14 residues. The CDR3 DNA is TGCGCCAGCAGCTTGGGGGGCAGTCTCAACGAGCAGTACTTC. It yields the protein CASSLGGSLNEQYF. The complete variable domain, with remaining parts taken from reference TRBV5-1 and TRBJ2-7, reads KAGVTQTPRYLIKTRGQQVTLSCSPISGHRSVSWYQQTPGQGLQFLFEYFSETQRNKGNFPGRFSGRQFSNSRSEMNVSTLELGDSALYLCASSLGGSLNEQYFGPGTRLTVT.

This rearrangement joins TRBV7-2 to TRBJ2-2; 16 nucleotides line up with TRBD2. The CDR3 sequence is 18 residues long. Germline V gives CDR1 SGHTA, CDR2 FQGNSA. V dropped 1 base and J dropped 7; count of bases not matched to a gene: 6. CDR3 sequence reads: CASSLVGLAGGQGGELFF. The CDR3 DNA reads TGTGCCAGCAGCTTAGTGGGACTAGCGGGGGGGCAAGGCGGGGAGCTGTTTTTT.

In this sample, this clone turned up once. DNA of the CDR3: TGTGCCTGGAGTGTAGGGGCGCAAACTGAAGCTTTCTTT. Residues: CAWSVGAQTEAFF. The chain couples TRBV30 to TRBJ1-1; a possible D gene is TRBD1 (5 bases). The CDR3 consists of 13 residues. V lost 0 bases to trimming and J lost 5 bases, with 10 bases between them. The V gene's germline CDR1 is GTSNPN and CDR2 SVGIG (reference sequence).

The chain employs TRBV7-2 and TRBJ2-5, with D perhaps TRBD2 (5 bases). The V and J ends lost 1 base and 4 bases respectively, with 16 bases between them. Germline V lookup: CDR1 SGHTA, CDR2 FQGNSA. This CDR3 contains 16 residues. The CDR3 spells CASSLVSGLPGETQYF. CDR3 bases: TGTGCCAGCAGCTTAGTGAGTGGACTCCCTGGAGAGACCCAGTACTTC.

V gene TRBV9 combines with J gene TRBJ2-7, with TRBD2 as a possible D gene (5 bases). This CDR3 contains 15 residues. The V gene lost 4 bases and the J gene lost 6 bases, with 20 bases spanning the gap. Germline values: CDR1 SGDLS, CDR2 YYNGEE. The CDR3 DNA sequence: TGTGCCAGCAGCCCTGGACTGATCGAGGCTCTCGAGCAGTACTTC. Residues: CASSPGLIEALEQYF. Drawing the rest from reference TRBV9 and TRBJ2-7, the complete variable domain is DSGVTQTPKHLITATGQRVTLRCSPRSGDLSVYWYQQSLDQGLQFLIQYYNGEERAKGNILERFSAQQFPDLHSELNLSSLELGDSALYFCASSPGLIEALEQYFGPGTRLTVT.

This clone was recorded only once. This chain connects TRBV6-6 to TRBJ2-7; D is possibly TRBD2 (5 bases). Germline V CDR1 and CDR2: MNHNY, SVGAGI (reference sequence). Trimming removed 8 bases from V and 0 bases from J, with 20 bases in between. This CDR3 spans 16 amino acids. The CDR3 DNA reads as TGTGCCAGCTCACCCCCCCCGGGGATCGGCTCCTACGAGCAGTACTTC. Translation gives CASSPPPGIGSYEQYF.